The 8 T cell receptor beta chains presented below share a single source sample, sequenced in a study of cytomegalovirus exposure and HLA in healthy donors. A multiplex PCR was run with 60 Vbeta primers and 13 Jbeta primers. Profiled with immunoSEQ multiplex PCR; TCRdb holds only in-frame clones, not every one. The sample has 90,000 to 130,000 clones, 65% to 80% seen once. Material for sequencing was PBMCs. The receptors shown here come from a man younger than 45 in good health and CMV-seropositive.

This clone was observed once. The J gene is TRBJ1-2, the V gene TRBV6-5; TRBD1 matches 7 bases. The germline V gene encodes CDR1 MNHEY and CDR2 SVGAGI. V gave up 5 bases and J gave up 2 bases; unmatched junction bases: 5. There are 14 residues in the CDR3. This CDR3 is CASSGQAGNYGYTF. DNA for the CDR3: TGTGCCAGCAGTGGACAGGCCGGGAACTATGGCTACACCTTC.

The chain links TRBV27 to TRBJ1-2; 9 nucleotides line up with TRBD1. The CDR3 loop spans 15 amino acids. With 6 bases clipped from V and 3 bases from J, the junction kept 8 bases outside the gene matches. Germline values: CDR1 MNHEY, CDR2 SMNVEV (reference sequence). The CDR3 sequence is CASRAPGQGHYGYTF. As DNA, the CDR3 is TGTGCCAGCAGGGCCCCGGGACAGGGTCACTATGGCTACACCTTC.

This chain uses TRBV7-2 with TRBJ1-6, with 7 positions matching TRBD1. V was clipped by 6 bases and J by 12 bases; unmatched bases: 8. CDR3 length: 13 amino acids. Germline V gene sequence: CDR1 SGHTA, CDR2 FQGNSA. The CDR3, as DNA: TGTGCCAGCAGAGAAAGACAGGGCTTACCCCTCCACTTT. Translation gives CASRERQGLPLHF.

The sample holds a few counts of this clone. The chain joins TRBV7-9 to TRBJ1-1; D not resolved. The CDR3 contains 15 residues. The V gene lost 5 bases and the J gene lost 0 bases, with 13 bases spanning the gap. Germline CDR1 and CDR2: SEHNR and FQNEAQ (reference sequence). The CDR3 DNA is TGTGCCAGCAGCCCACCCTGGGAGTTGAACACTGAAGCTTTCTTT. Protein product: CASSPPWELNTEAFF.

In this sample, this clone turned up once. The chain couples TRBV5-1 to TRBJ2-7; the match to TRBD1 covers 7 bases. In germline, CDR1 is SGHRS, CDR2 YFSETQ. The V and J ends lost 1 base and 6 bases, in that order; junction bases with no gene match: 7. The CDR3 has 14 residues. In DNA form, the CDR3 reads TGCGCCAGCAGCTTGCAGGGGACAGCTACCGAGCAGTACTTC. It yields the protein CASSLQGTATEQYF.

The gene calls are TRBV5-1 and TRBJ2-5; D gene ambiguous. The J call may be wrong; the DNA end is better matched by TRBJ2-7. This CDR3 spans 13 amino acids. Per germline, CDR1 SGHRS and CDR2 YFSETQ. The CDR3 here is CASSFTVSYEQYF. The CDR3 coding sequence is TGCGCCAGCAGCTTCACGGTATCCTACGAGCAGTACTTC.

The rearrangement joins TRBV12-5 to TRBJ2-1; 14 nucleotides line up with TRBD2. With V trimmed by 6 bases and J by 7 bases, 5 bases remained unmatched. This CDR3 has 15 amino acids. Germline CDR1 LGHNT, CDR2 FRNRAP. CDR3 sequence (DNA): TGTGCTAGTGGCCTGACTAGCGGGGGGGCTAATGAGCAGTTCTTC. Protein sequence: CASGLTSGGANEQFF.

This clone was counted a few times. A far larger clone is off by one base, so a read error is likely. The chain couples TRBV5-1 to TRBJ2-1; D is unclear. Germline CDR1 SGHRS, CDR2 YFSETQ. The CDR3 sequence is 11 residues long. The germline V and J ends were trimmed by 4 bases and 7 bases, with 6 bases remaining between them. The CDR3 DNA sequence: TGCGCCAGCAGCACCGGTAATGAGCAGTTCTTC. Encoded protein: CASSTGNEQFF.